This T cell receptor (beta chain) was identified in a study of shared clonotypes between healthy human individuals. Findings and caveats of the study: The study generally estimated greater richness for naive than memory subsets.

Authors' analysis steps: ImmunoSEQ sequences covered only the junction and lacked quality scores; filtering therefore differed. This table comes from immunoSEQ multiplex PCR, and its TCRdb copy is limited to in-frame clones, with some not included. V, J and clone size are those of that table, while D and trimming were read from the DNA. The sample has around 1.1 million clones, 60% to 80% seen once. Germline CDR1 and CDR2: SGHAT and FQDESV (reference sequence). Trimming stripped 3 bases from V and 4 bases from J, with 12 bases between. This CDR3 comprises 14 residues. Each of the donors was a healthy adult who was HIV-negative and had not had a recent acute infection or vaccination. To note about this clone: The antigen remains undetermined.

The sequence was collected from a young man in good health. Some clones in this sample may be carry-over from other donors' samples. Source material: memory CD4+ T cells from PBMCs. The subset here: CD45RA-negative fraction. V is TRBV11-1 and J is TRBJ1-1; unclear D gene. In DNA form, the CDR3 reads TGTGCCAGCAGCTTCGTCCCAGCAGCCACTGAAGCTTTCTTT. Protein product: CASSFVPAATEAFF.